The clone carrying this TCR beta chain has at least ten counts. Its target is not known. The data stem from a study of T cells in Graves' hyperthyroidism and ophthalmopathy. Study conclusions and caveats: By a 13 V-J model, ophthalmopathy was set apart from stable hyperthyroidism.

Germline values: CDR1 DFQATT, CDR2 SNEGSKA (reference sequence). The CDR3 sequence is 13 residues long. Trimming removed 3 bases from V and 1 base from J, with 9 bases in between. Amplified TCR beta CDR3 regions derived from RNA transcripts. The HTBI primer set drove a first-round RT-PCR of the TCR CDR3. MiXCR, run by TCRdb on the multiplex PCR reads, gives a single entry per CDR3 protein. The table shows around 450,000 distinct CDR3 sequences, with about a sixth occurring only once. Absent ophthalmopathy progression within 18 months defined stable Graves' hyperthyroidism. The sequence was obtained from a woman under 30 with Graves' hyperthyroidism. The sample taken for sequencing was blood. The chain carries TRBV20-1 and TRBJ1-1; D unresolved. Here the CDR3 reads CSASGQKNTEAFF. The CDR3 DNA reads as TGCAGTGCTAGCGGGCAAAAGAACACTGAAGCTTTCTTT.